A selection of T cell receptor beta chains follows, all from one sample in a study of control samples from healthy donors and cancer patients. Data came from immunoSEQ multiplex PCR; TCRdb stores just in-frame clones and leaves some out. This table has roughly 50,000 clones, around 97% appearing once. Sample: blood. These receptors were obtained from a woman aged 30 to 39 in good health. Each CDR3 is given with its conserved first and last residue. D genes are given only for firm matches. Some rows have no size entry. The others give once, few or many, or a class for an expanded clone.

V gene	clone size	D gene	J gene	CDR3 DNA	CDR3 protein
TRBV5-1	once	NA	TRBJ1-6	TGCGCCAGCAGCTTGGATGGCAAACCGTCGGCTAATTCACCCCTCCACTTT	CASSLDGKPSANSPLHF
TRBV6-5	NA	TRBD2	TRBJ2-1	TGTGCCAGCAGGGTTCCGGGACTAGTCAATGAGCAGTTCTTC	CASRVPGLVNEQFF
TRBV12-3/TRBV12-4	NA	NA	TRBJ2-3	TGTGCCAGCAGATCCGGCACAGATACGCAGTATTTT	CASRSGTDTQYF
TRBV5-1	NA	NA	TRBJ2-6	TGCGCCAGCAGCGACGATCAAGATTATCCGGCCAACGTCCTGACTTTC	CASSDDQDYPANVLTF
TRBV14	once	NA	TRBJ1-6	TGTGCCAGCAGCCAGGAGGCGGGGAATTCACCCCTCCACTTT	CASSQEAGNSPLHF
TRBV28	NA	NA	TRBJ1-2	TGTGCCAGCAGTTCAGGCTATGGCTACACCTTC	CASSSGYGYTF
TRBV15	NA	TRBD2	TRBJ2-7	TGTGCCACCAGCAGACGTCGTCTAGCGGGAGCCCTTCTCGGCGAGCAGTACTTC	CATSRRRLAGALLGEQYF
TRBV19	NA	TRBD1	TRBJ1-1	TGTGCCAGTAGGCAAACCGGGACAGGGTTTTTTGGCACTGAAGCTTTCTTT	CASRQTGTGFFGTEAFF
TRBV19	once	TRBD2	TRBJ2-5	TGTGCCACCCGGGGGGGGCTCCAAGAGACCCAGTACTTC	CATRGGLQETQYF
TRBV3-1/TRBV3-2	NA	NA	TRBJ1-2	TGTGCCAGCAGCCAAGATGGCAGGGAGGTTGGCTACACCTTC	CASSQDGREVGYTF
TRBV24-1	NA	TRBD1	TRBJ1-2	TGTGCCACCAGCCCCGGGACAGATTATGGCTACACCTTC	CATSPGTDYGYTF
TRBV2	NA	NA	TRBJ1-3	TGTGCCAGCAGTGAAAAACCACTGGGCACTGGAAACACCATATATTTT	CASSEKPLGTGNTIYF
TRBV5-1	NA	NA	TRBJ1-3	TGCGCCAGCAGCTTGGAGGGGAACTCTGGAAACACCATATATTTT	CASSLEGNSGNTIYF
TRBV27	NA	TRBD2	TRBJ2-1	TGTGCCAGCAGTTTAGCGGGAGTTTCCTACAATGAGCAGTTCTTC	CASSLAGVSYNEQFF
TRBV30	NA	NA	TRBJ1-6	TGTGCCTGGAGTGTACTAGGACAAGGAAATTCACCCCTCCACTTT	CAWSVLGQGNSPLHF
TRBV5-8	NA	NA	TRBJ1-5	TGTGCCAGCAGCTTTCCCGGTCAGCCCCAGCATTTT	CASSFPGQPQHF
TRBV19	NA	NA	TRBJ2-1	TGTGCCAGTAGTATAGATCTGGCAGCCGTCGGGCAGTTCTTC	CASSIDLAAVGQFF
TRBV3-1/TRBV3-2	NA	NA	TRBJ2-2	TGTGCCAGCAGCCAAGATGGTAGGGATTTTGGGGTCGGGGAGCTGTTTTTT	CASSQDGRDFGVGELFF
TRBV4-2	NA	TRBD2	TRBJ2-1	TGTGCCAGCAGTTCAAGAGGTGGACTAGCGGGGAATCCAGGGTACAATGAGCAGTTCTTC	CASSSRGGLAGNPGYNEQFF
TRBV29-1	NA	TRBD1	TRBJ2-7	TGCAGCGTAGAGGACAGGGCGGACGAGCAGTACTTC	CSVEDRADEQYF
TRBV30	NA	TRBD1	TRBJ2-7	TGTGCCTGGCGTGACAGGGGGCCCTACGAGCAGTACTTC	CAWRDRGPYEQYF
TRBV3-1/TRBV3-2	once	TRBD1	TRBJ2-1	TGTGCCAGCAGCCAAGGGTGGGCAGGGGGCTACAATGAGCAGTTCTTC	CASSQGWAGGYNEQFF
TRBV12-3/TRBV12-4	NA	NA	TRBJ1-2	TGTGCCAGCAGTTTTAGTCCTAACTATGGCTACACCTTC	CASSFSPNYGYTF
TRBV3-1/TRBV3-2	NA	TRBD1	TRBJ1-1	TGTGCCAGCAGCCCACAGGGGGAGGCCACTGAAGCTTTCTTT	CASSPQGEATEAFF
TRBV7-2	NA	TRBD2	TRBJ2-1	TGTGCCAGCAGCTTAGGGATTAGCGGGATGTACAATGAGCAGTTCTTC	CASSLGISGMYNEQFF
TRBV5-5	NA	NA	TRBJ1-2	TGTGCCAGCAGCTTGAAAGGGGAGGGCTATGGCTACACCTTC	CASSLKGEGYGYTF
TRBV20-1	NA	NA	TRBJ1-2	TGCAGTGCTAGTGGGTTGGGCCTAACCTATGGCTACACCTTC	CSASGLGLTYGYTF
TRBV2	NA	NA	TRBJ2-1	TGTGCCACCCTACGGGACAAATACAATGAGCAGTTCTTC	CATLRDKYNEQFF
TRBV12-5	NA	NA	TRBJ2-5	TGTGCTAGTGGTTCGCCGGCTATCGGGGAGACCCAGTACTTC	CASGSPAIGETQYF
TRBV5-1	NA	NA	TRBJ1-6	TGCGCCAGCAGCTTCGAGCAGGGGCCGAATTCACCCCTCCACTTT	CASSFEQGPNSPLHF
TRBV15	NA	NA	TRBJ2-1	TGTGCCACCAGCAGAGCACCCGCCCGGCGAGGGACCAATGAGCAGTTCTTC	CATSRAPARRGTNEQFF
TRBV28	NA	NA	TRBJ2-1	TGTGCCAGCAGTTTCAGGCCCGACAATGAGCAGTTCTTC	CASSFRPDNEQFF
TRBV27	NA	TRBD1	TRBJ2-3	TGTGCCAGCAGTTTACTGTCGACAGGGAAATGGGATACGCAGTATTTT	CASSLLSTGKWDTQYF
TRBV11-2	once	NA	TRBJ1-5	TGTGCCAGCAGCTTAGGGCCTAGTCAGCCCCAGCATTTT	CASSLGPSQPQHF
TRBV7-9	NA	TRBD1	TRBJ1-1	TGTGCCAGCAGCTCGTCCCCGGACAGGGGGGGAACTGAAGCTTTCTTT	CASSSSPDRGGTEAFF
TRBV7-8	NA	TRBD1	TRBJ2-5	TGTGCCAGCAGCTTATTTGGCAGGGGGATGCAGACCCAGTACTTC	CASSLFGRGMQTQYF
TRBV3-1/TRBV3-2	once	TRBD2	TRBJ2-7	TGTGCCAGCAGCCAAAGCGAGCGGGAGGGCGCATACGAGCAGTACTTC	CASSQSEREGAYEQYF
TRBV7-9	NA	TRBD2	TRBJ2-1	TGTGCCAGCAGCATAACTAGCGGGGCATCGGATGAGCAGTTCTTC	CASSITSGASDEQFF
TRBV15	NA	NA	TRBJ2-2	TGTGCCACCAGCAGAGACGCGGGCCCCGGGGAGCTGTTTTTT	CATSRDAGPGELFF
TRBV28	NA	NA	TRBJ1-4	TGTGCCAGCAGTTTTTATGCCGGGACGGCCGTAGAGGAAAAACTGTTTTTT	CASSFYAGTAVEEKLFF
TRBV5-3	NA	NA	TRBJ1-4	TGTGCCAGAAGCTTTTGGGATGCAACTAATGAAAAACTGTTTTTT	CARSFWDATNEKLFF
TRBV12-3/TRBV12-4	NA	NA	TRBJ1-6	TGTGCCAGCAGTACGACGGGTAATTCACCCCTCCACTTT	CASSTTGNSPLHF
TRBV2	NA	NA	TRBJ1-2	TGTGCCAGCAGTCCCACCGACTATGGCTACACCTTC	CASSPTDYGYTF
TRBV5-1	NA	NA	TRBJ1-5	TGCGCCAGCAGCTTGGACGGGACTACCAATCAGCCCCAGCATTTT	CASSLDGTTNQPQHF
TRBV9	NA	NA	TRBJ1-2	TGTGCCAGCAGCGTAGCGACGGCAAACTATGGCTACACCTTC	CASSVATANYGYTF
TRBV27	NA	TRBD2	TRBJ2-3	TGTGCCAGCAAACCAGCGGGAGGCACAGATACGCAGTATTTT	CASKPAGGTDTQYF
TRBV3-1/TRBV3-2	NA	NA	TRBJ1-1	TGTGCCAGCAGCCAGGGCCTGAACACTGAAGCTTTCTTT	CASSQGLNTEAFF
TRBV7-8	NA	NA	TRBJ2-6	TGTGCCAGCAGCTTAGGAGGGACCCTACCTTACTCTGGGGCCAACGTCCTGACTTTC	CASSLGGTLPYSGANVLTF
TRBV28	NA	TRBD2	TRBJ2-3	TGTGCCAGTCTTACACTTCGGGAGGGCCGGGATACGCAGTATTTT	CASLTLREGRDTQYF
TRBV5-5	NA	TRBD2	TRBJ2-1	TGTGCCAGCAGAGACGCCCGTGGCGGGAGGGTAGATGAGCAGTTCTTC	CASRDARGGRVDEQFF
TRBV19	NA	TRBD1	TRBJ2-3	TGTGCCAGTAGACGGGGACAGGGCACAGATACGCAGTATTTT	CASRRGQGTDTQYF
TRBV13	NA	NA	TRBJ2-3	TGTGCCAGCAGCTCGACATACACAGATACGCAGTATTTT	CASSSTYTDTQYF
TRBV10-3	once	NA	TRBJ2-7	TGTGCCATCAGTGACGAGGGGGGGGGCGGTACTAGCTCCTACGAGCAGTACTTC	CAISDEGGGGTSSYEQYF
TRBV2	NA	TRBD2	TRBJ2-5	TGTGCCAGCGGGGCTAGCGGGAGGGTAGAGACCCAGTACTTC	CASGASGRVETQYF
TRBV18	NA	NA	TRBJ2-3	TGTGCCAGCTCACCAAAGGCCGGTGGAACAGATACGCAGTATTTT	CASSPKAGGTDTQYF